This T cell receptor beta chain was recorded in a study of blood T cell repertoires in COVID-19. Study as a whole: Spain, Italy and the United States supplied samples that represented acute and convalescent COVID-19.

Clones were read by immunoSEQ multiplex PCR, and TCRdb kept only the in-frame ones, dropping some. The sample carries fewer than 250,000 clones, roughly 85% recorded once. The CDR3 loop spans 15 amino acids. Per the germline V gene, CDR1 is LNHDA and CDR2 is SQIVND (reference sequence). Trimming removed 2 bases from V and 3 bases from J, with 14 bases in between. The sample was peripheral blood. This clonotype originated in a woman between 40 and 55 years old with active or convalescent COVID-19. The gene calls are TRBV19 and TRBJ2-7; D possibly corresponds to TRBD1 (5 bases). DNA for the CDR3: TGTGCCAGTAGTATATTCGCAGGGATAAACTACGAGCAGTACTTC. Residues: CASSIFAGINYEQYF. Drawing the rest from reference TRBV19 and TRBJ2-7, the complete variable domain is DGGITQSPKYLFRKEGQNVTLSCEQNLNHDAMYWYRQDPGQGLRLIYYSQIVNDFQKGDIAEGYSVSREKKESFPLTVTSAQKNPTAFYLCASSIFAGINYEQYFGPGTRLTVT.